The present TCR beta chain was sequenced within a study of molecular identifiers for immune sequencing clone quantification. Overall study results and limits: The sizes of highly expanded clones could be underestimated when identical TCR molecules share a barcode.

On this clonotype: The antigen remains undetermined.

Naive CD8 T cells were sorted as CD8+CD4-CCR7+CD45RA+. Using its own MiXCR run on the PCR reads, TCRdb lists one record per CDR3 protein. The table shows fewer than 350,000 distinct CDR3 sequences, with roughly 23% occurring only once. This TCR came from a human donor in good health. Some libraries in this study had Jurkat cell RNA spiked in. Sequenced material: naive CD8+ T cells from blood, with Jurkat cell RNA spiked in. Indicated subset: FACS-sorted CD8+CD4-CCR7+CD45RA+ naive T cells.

This CDR3 is CASSYQDSRITYDWQYF. DNA of the CDR3: TGTGCCAGCAGCTACCAGGACAGCCGTATTACCTACGATTGGCAGTACTTC. The gene calls are TRBV7-2 and TRBJ2-7; possibly TRBD1 for D (6 bases). CDR3 length: 17 residues. Germline V gene data show CDR1 as SGHTA and CDR2 as FQGNSA. Trimming pared 4 bases from V and 9 bases from J, leaving 28 bases between.